This T cell receptor (beta chain) was captured in a study of blood T cell repertoires in COVID-19. About the study: Nucleic acid was either cDNA or gDNA, and it came from T cells, B-cell-depleted T cells, or PBMCs.

The CDR3 extends over 17 amino acids. Germline assignment: CDR1 MDHEN and CDR2 SYDVKM. Unmatched junction bases numbered 6, after V lost 5 bases and J lost 2 bases. Assay: immunoSEQ multiplex PCR; the TCRdb copy retains only in-frame clones and omits some. Counted here are 200,000 to 250,000 clones, approximately 80% occurring once; the ten biggest clones make up 9.5% to 15%. The origin of this receptor is a human donor in a cohort sampled during active COVID-19. The sample was peripheral blood. The genes are TRBV28 and TRBJ2-2; 12 bases are shared with TRBD2. The CDR3 reads CASSARTSGANTGELFF. The DNA of the CDR3 is TGTGCCAGCAGTGCCAGGACTAGCGGGGCAAACACCGGGGAGCTGTTTTTT.